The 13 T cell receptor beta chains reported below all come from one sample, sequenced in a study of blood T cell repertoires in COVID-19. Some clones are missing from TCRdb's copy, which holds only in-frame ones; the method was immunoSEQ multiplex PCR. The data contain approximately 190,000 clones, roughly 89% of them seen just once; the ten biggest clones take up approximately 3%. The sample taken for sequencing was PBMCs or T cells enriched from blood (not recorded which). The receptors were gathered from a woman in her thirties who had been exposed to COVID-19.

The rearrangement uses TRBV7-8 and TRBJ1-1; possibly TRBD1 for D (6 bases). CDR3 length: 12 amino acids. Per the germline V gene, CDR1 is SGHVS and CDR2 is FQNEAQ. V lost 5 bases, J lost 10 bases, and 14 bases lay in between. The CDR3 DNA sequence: TGTGCCAGCAGCCGTAACAGGGAGGGAGCTTTCTTT. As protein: CASSRNREGAFF.

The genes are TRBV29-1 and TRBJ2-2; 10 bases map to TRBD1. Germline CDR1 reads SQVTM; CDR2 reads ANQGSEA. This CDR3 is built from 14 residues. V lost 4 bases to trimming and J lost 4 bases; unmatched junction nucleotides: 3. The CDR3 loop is CSVARTGGTGELFF. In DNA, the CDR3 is TGCAGCGTTGCGAGGACAGGGGGCACCGGGGAGCTGTTTTTT.

CDR3 protein: CASSFAQDYEQYF. CDR3 nucleotides: TGTGCCAGCAGTTTCGCCCAGGACTACGAGCAGTACTTC. V is TRBV27 and J is TRBJ2-7, with D hard to call. CDR1 MNHEY and CDR2 SMNVEV come from the germline V gene (reference sequence). The length of the CDR3 is 13 residues. V was pared by 3 bases and J by 3 bases, with 9 bases between.

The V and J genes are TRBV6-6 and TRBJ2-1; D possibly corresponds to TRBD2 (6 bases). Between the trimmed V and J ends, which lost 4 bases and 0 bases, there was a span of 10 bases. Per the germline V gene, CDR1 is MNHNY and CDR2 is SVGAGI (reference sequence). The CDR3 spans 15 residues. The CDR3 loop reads CASSSGGNSYNEQFF. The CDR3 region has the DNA TGTGCCAGCAGTTCCGGGGGTAACTCCTACAATGAGCAGTTCTTC.

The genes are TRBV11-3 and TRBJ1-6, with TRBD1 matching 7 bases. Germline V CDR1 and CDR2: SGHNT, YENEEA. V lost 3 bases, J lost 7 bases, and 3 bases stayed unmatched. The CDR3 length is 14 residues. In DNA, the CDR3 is TGTGCCAGCAGCTTGGGACAGTCGAATTCACCCCTCCACTTT. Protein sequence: CASSLGQSNSPLHF.

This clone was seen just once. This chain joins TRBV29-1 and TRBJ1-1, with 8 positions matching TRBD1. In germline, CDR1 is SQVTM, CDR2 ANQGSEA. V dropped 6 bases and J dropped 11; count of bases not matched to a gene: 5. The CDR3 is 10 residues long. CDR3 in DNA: TGCAGCGTAGGTTACAGGGGGGCTTTCTTT. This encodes CSVGYRGAFF. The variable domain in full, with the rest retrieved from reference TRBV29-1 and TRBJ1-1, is SAVISQKPSRDICQRGTSLTIQCQVDSQVTMMFWYRQQPGQSLTLIATANQGSEATYESGFVIDKFPISRPNLTFSTLTVSNMSPEDSSIYLCSVGYRGAFFGQGTRLTVV.

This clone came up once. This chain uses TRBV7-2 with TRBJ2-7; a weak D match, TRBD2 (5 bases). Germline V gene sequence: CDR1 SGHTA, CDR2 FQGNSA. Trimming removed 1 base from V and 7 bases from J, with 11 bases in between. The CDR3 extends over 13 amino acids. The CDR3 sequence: CASSLDPGMEQYF. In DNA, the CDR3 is TGTGCCAGCAGCTTAGATCCGGGGATGGAGCAGTACTTC. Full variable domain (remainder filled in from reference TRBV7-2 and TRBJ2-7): GAGVSQSPSNKVTEKGKDVELRCDPISGHTALYWYRQSLGQGLEFLIYFQGNSAPDKSGLPSDRFSAERTGGSVSTLTIQRTQQEDSAVYLCASSLDPGMEQYFGPGTRLTVT.

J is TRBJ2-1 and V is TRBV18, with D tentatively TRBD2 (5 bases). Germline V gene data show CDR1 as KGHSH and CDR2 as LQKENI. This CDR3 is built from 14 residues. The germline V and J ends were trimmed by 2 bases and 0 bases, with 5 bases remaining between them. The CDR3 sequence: CASSPSGSYNEQFF. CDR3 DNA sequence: TGTGCCAGCTCACCAAGCGGCTCCTACAATGAGCAGTTCTTC.

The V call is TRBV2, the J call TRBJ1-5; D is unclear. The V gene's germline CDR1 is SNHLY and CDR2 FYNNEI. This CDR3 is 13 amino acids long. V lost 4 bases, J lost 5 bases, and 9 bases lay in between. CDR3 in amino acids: CASSGTLDQPQHF. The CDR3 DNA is TGTGCCAGCAGTGGTACTCTCGATCAGCCCCAGCATTTT.

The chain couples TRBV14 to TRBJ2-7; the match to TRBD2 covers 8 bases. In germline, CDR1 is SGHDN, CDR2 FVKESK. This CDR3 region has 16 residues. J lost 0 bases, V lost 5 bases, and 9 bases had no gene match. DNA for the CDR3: TGTGCCAGCAGCTCGCTCCTAGCGGGTGACTCCTACGAGCAGTACTTC. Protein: CASSSLLAGDSYEQYF.

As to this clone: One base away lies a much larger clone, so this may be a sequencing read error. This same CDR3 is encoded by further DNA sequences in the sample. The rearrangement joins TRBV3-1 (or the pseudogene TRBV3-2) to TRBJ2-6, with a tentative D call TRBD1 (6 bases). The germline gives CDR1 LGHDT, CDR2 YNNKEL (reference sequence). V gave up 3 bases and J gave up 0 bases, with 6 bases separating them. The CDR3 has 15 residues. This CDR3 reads CASSQDSSGANVLTF. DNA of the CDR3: TGTGCCAGCAGCCAGGACAGCTCTGGGGCCAACGTCCTGACTTTC.

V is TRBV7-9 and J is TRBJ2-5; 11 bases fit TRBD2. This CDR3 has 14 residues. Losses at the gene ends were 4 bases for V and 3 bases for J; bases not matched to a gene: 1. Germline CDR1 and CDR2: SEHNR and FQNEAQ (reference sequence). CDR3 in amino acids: CASSWGLAEETQYF. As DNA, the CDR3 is TGTGCCAGCAGCTGGGGACTAGCGGAAGAGACCCAGTACTTC.

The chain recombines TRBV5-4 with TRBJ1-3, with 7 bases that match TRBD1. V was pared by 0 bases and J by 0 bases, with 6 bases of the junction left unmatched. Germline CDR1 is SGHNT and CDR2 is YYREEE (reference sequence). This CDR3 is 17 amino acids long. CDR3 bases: TGTGCCAGCAGCTTGGGGGCAGGGGGAAGCTCTGGAAACACCATATATTTT. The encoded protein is CASSLGAGGSSGNTIYF.